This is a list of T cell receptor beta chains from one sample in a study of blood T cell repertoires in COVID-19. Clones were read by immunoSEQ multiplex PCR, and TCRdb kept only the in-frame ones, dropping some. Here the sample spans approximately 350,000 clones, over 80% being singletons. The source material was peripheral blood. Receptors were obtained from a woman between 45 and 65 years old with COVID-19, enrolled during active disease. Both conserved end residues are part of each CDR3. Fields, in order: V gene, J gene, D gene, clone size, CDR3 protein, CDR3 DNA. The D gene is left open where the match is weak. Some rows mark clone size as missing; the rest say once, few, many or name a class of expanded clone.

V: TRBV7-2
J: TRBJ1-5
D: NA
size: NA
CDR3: CASSLALSGFQPQHF
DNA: TGTGCCAGCAGCTTAGCGTTGTCGGGTTTTCAGCCCCAGCATTTT

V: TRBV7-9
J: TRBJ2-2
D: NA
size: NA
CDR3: CASSDSNTGELFF
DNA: TGTGCCAGCAGCGACAGTAACACCGGGGAGCTGTTTTTT

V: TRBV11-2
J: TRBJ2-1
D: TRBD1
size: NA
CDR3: CASSFVEGAVYEQFF
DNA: TGTGCCAGCAGCTTCGTTGAGGGGGCAGTCTATGAGCAGTTCTTC

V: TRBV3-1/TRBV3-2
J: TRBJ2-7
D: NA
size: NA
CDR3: CASSHVESRQYF
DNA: TGTGCCAGCAGCCATGTTGAATCGAGGCAGTACTTC

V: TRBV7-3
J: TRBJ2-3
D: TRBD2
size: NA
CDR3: CASSLIGLAGGPPDTQYF
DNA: TGTGCCAGCAGCTTGATTGGACTAGCGGGAGGGCCCCCAGATACGCAGTATTTT

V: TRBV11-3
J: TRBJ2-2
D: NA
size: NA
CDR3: CASSGTTGELFF
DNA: TGTGCCAGCTCAGGAACCACCGGGGAGCTGTTTTTT

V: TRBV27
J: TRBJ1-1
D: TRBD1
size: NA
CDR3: CASSPNPGQGNTEAFF
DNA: TGTGCCAGCAGTCCAAACCCGGGACAGGGGAACACTGAAGCTTTCTTT

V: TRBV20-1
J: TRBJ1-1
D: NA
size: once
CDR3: CSASNTVNTEAFF
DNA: TGCAGTGCTAGTAATACGGTGAACACTGAAGCTTTCTTT

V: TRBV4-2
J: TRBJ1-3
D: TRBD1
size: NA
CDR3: CASSQGDRPLSGNTIYF
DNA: TGTGCCAGCAGCCAAGGGGACAGACCCCTTTCTGGAAACACCATATATTTT

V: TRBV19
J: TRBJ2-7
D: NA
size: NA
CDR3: CAQIRDSTIYEQYF
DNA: TGTGCCCAGATCCGGGACTCTACGATTTACGAGCAGTACTTC

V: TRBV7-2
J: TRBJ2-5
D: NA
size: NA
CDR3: CASSPGSQETQYF
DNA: TGTGCCAGCAGCCCGGGGTCCCAAGAGACCCAGTACTTC

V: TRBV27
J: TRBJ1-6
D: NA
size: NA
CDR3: CASRIPGYNSPLHF
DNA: TGTGCCAGCAGGATTCCAGGGTATAATTCACCCCTCCACTTT

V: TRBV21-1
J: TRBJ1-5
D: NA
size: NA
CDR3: CASSKRDREDNQPQHF
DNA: TGTGCCAGCAGCAAAAGGGACAGGGAGGACAATCAGCCCCAGCATTTT

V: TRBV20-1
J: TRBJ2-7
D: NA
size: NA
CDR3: CSAPLVYEQYF
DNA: TGCAGTGCCCCTTTAGTCTACGAGCAGTACTTC

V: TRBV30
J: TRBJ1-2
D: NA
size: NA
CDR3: CAWSVHLYGYTF
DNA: TGTGCCTGGAGTGTACACCTCTATGGCTACACCTTC

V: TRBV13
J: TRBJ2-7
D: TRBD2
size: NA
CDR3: CASSLGPGLASYEQYF
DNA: TGTGCCAGCAGCTTAGGCCCGGGACTAGCCTCCTACGAGCAGTACTTC